The sequence of this T cell receptor (beta chain) was determined in a study of blood T cell repertoires in COVID-19. Clones were sequenced by immunoSEQ multiplex PCR, and TCRdb holds only the in-frame ones, with some missing. The table shows 80,000 or so clones, with 75% to 90% occurring only once. The CDR3 extends over 13 amino acids. CDR1 and CDR2 from the germline V gene are SGHNT and YENEEA. V dropped 1 base and J dropped 7 bases, with 11 bases sitting between them. The specimen sequenced was peripheral blood. This receptor was taken from a human donor in a cohort sampled during active COVID-19. The chain links TRBV11-3 to TRBJ2-7; D is possibly TRBD2 (6 bases). CDR3 DNA: TGTGCCAGCAGCTTAGGAGGGGCGGGAGAGCAGTACTTC. It codes for CASSLGGAGEQYF.